This passage covers 27 T cell receptor beta chains from one sample sequenced in a study of T cells in Graves' hyperthyroidism and ophthalmopathy (dated by TCRdb to about 2019). The library was made by multiplex PCR. TCRdb names Illumina HiSeq 2000 as the instrument used. The TCR beta CDR3 regions were amplified from the RNA transcripts. The first round of RT-PCR for the TCR CDR3 was performed with the HTBI primer set and the Qiagen OneStep RT-PCR kit. Clones were called with MiXCR by TCRdb after fastp trimmed the public reads at Q25, and only in-frame beta chains were retained. Every entry covers one CDR3 protein and lists the most common genes and DNA from its rows. The sample table contains around 690,000 distinct CDR3 sequences; only one count was recorded for 15% to 20% of them. The ten largest make up around 16% of the sample. Sequencing input: blood. All receptors come from a man aged 45-60 years with Graves' hyperthyroidism.

In DNA, the CDR3 is TGTGCCAGCTCCGGGACAGGGGTCTCCTACGAGCAGTACTTC. It encodes CASSGTGVSYEQYF. The chain employs TRBV7-9 and TRBJ2-7, with 10 bases that match TRBD1. Trimming took 8 bases from V and 0 from J; bases not matched to a gene: 4. This CDR3 spans 14 amino acids. CDR1 and CDR2 (germline): SEHNR, FQNEAQ (reference sequence).

This clonotype was counted at least ten times. The DNA of the CDR3 is TGTGCCAGCTCACCCCCTTGGGATACGCAGTATTTT. Encoded protein: CASSPPWDTQYF. The V gene is TRBV18, the J gene TRBJ2-3, with no clear D. Germline assignment: CDR1 KGHSH and CDR2 LQKENI. This CDR3 region has 12 residues. Trimming removed 3 bases from V and 6 bases from J, with 7 bases in between.

In its sample, this clonotype was seen a few times. V and J are TRBV19 and TRBJ2-1, with unresolved D. Germline V gene sequence: CDR1 LNHDA, CDR2 SQIVND (reference sequence). Trimming took off 5 bases at V and 4 bases at J, with 15 bases between the two ends. This CDR3 has 15 residues. This CDR3 is CASSVGIPGYNEQFF. The CDR3 bases are TGTGCCAGTAGTGTGGGTATACCCGGGTACAATGAGCAGTTCTTC.

This chain uses TRBV20-1 with TRBJ2-3; 10 bases map to TRBD1. The trim removed 5 bases at V and 1 base at J, leaving 9 bases unmatched. The germline V gene has CDR1 DFQATT and CDR2 SNEGSKA (reference sequence). The CDR3 is made up of 16 amino acids. The CDR3 region is CSASRPGQGRTDTQYF. The CDR3 DNA is TGCAGTGCTTCCCGTCCGGGACAGGGGCGCACAGATACGCAGTATTTT.

This clonotype was counted between two and nine times. Written as DNA, the CDR3 is TGTGCCAGCAGTTTAAGCACCGGGGATCCCCAGCGGGAGGGCCTTGGGCTGTTTTTT. It encodes CASSLSTGDPQREGLGLFF. The chain links TRBV2 to TRBJ2-2; TRBD2 agrees at 10 bases. Looked up from germline, CDR1 is SNHLY and CDR2 is FYNNEI. There are 19 residues in the CDR3. Trimming cost V 5 bases and J 13 bases; bases outside gene matches: 25.

This clonotype was seen more than once but under ten times. The V call is TRBV7-8, the J call TRBJ2-7; perhaps TRBD1 as D (6 bases). The germline V gene has CDR1 SGHVS and CDR2 FQNEAQ. This CDR3 spans 14 amino acids. Trimming took off 4 bases at V and 1 base at J, with 11 bases between the two ends. The CDR3 DNA reads TGTGCCAGCAGCTCTAACAGGGTTTCCTACGAGCAGTACTTC. Its protein product is CASSSNRVSYEQYF. The variable domain in full, completed from reference TRBV7-8 and TRBJ2-7, reads GAGVSQSPRYKVAKRGQDVALRCDPISGHVSLFWYQQALGQGPEFLTYFQNEAQLDKSGLPSDRFFAERPEGSVSTLKIQRTQQEDSAVYLCASSSNRVSYEQYFGPGTRLTVT.

This chain links TRBV19 with TRBJ1-2; the match to TRBD1 covers 10 bases. Germline values: CDR1 LNHDA, CDR2 SQIVND (reference sequence). The CDR3 is 14 residues long. Unmatched junction bases numbered 5, after V lost 6 bases and J lost 4 bases. This CDR3 is CASRDGTGVYGYTF. CDR3 sequence (DNA): TGTGCCAGTAGGGACGGGACAGGGGTCTATGGCTACACCTTC.

This clonotype was counted ten times or more. The chain is built from TRBV28 and TRBJ2-1; 9 nucleotides agree with TRBD1. V lost 3 bases to trimming and J lost 2 bases; unmatched junction nucleotides: 2. This CDR3 has 15 amino acids. Germline lookup yields CDR1 MDHEN and CDR2 SYDVKM. The CDR3 loop reads CASSFGDRAYNEQFF. The CDR3 bases are TGTGCCAGCAGTTTCGGGGACAGGGCCTACAATGAGCAGTTCTTC.

This clonotype appeared many times. The J gene is TRBJ1-1, the V gene TRBV27, with D unclear. Germline CDR1 is MNHEY and CDR2 is SMNVEV (reference sequence). The V and J ends lost 0 bases and 1 base respectively, with 6 bases between them. The CDR3 spans 14 residues. For the CDR3, the DNA is TGTGCCAGCAGTTTATCTTCGGGGAACACTGAAGCTTTCTTT. It yields the protein CASSLSSGNTEAFF.

Regarding this clonotype: One junction end disagrees with the germline gene, perhaps due to a read error. The CDR3 nucleotides are TGCAGTGTTAGAGATGCCCCTCAGTGGGGTCCCTTTCCCTACGAGCAGTACTTC. Protein sequence: CSVRDAPQWGPFPYEQYF. The chain is built from TRBV20-1 and TRBJ2-7; unclear D gene. There are 18 residues in the CDR3. Germline-derived CDR1 and CDR2 are DFQATT and SNEGSKA (reference sequence).

The table lists this clonotype with many counts. The chain combines TRBV7-8 with TRBJ2-2; D is unclear. The V and J ends lost 5 bases and 4 bases respectively, with 8 bases between them. Germline V gene sequence: CDR1 SGHVS, CDR2 FQNEAQ. The CDR3 sequence is 13 residues long. Here the CDR3 reads CASSVRVTGELFF. In nucleotides, the CDR3 is TGTGCCAGCAGCGTCAGAGTCACCGGGGAGCTGTTTTTT. The entire variable domain, with the rest obtained from reference TRBV7-8 and TRBJ2-2, is as follows: GAGVSQSPRYKVAKRGQDVALRCDPISGHVSLFWYQQALGQGPEFLTYFQNEAQLDKSGLPSDRFFAERPEGSVSTLKIQRTQQEDSAVYLCASSVRVTGELFFGEGSRLTVL.

This clonotype was detected only a few times. CDR3 region: CSVRDRNYGYTF. The CDR3 DNA follows: TGCAGTGTAAGGGACAGGAACTATGGCTACACCTTC. The chain combines TRBV20-1 with TRBJ1-2, with 8 bases that match TRBD1. Trimming removed 7 bases from V and 2 bases from J; junction bases left unmatched: 3. CDR3 length equals 12 residues. Germline V gene data show CDR1 as DFQATT and CDR2 as SNEGSKA (reference sequence).

This clonotype was picked up many times. This chain uses TRBV12-3 or TRBV12-4 with TRBJ2-5; 7 nucleotides line up with TRBD2. This CDR3 spans 15 amino acids. With 1 base clipped from V and 4 bases from J, the junction kept 6 bases outside the gene matches. The DNA for the CDR3 is TGTGCCAGCAGTTTAGGGGGAGGGCCCTCAGAGACCCAGTACTTC. This translates into CASSLGGGPSETQYF.

The CDR3 bases are TGTGCCAGTAACGGGGGCAGGGAGCAAGAGACCCAGTACTTC. Encoded protein: CASNGGREQETQYF. This rearrangement joins TRBV19 to TRBJ2-5; D could derive from TRBD1 or TRBD2 (6 bases each). The CDR3 spans 14 residues. V was pared by 7 bases and J by 2 bases, with 14 bases between. CDR1 and CDR2 from the germline V gene are LNHDA and SQIVND (reference sequence). Combining the CDR3 with reference TRBV19 and TRBJ2-5 gives the whole variable domain DGGITQSPKYLFRKEGQNVTLSCEQNLNHDAMYWYRQDPGQGLRLIYYSQIVNDFQKGDIAEGYSVSREKKESFPLTVTSAQKNPTAFYLCASNGGREQETQYFGPGTRLLVL.

This clonotype came up a few times. J is TRBJ2-1 and V is TRBV29-1; D might be TRBD2 (6 bases). The CDR3 is made up of 16 amino acids. The germline V gene encodes CDR1 SQVTM and CDR2 ANQGSEA. The germline V and J ends were trimmed by 1 base and 10 bases, with 23 bases remaining between them. The CDR3: CSVEGPVFGGKLEQFF. The CDR3 region has the DNA TGCAGCGTTGAAGGCCCCGTATTCGGGGGAAAACTAGAGCAGTTCTTC.

The sample holds many counts of this clonotype. The chain uses TRBV11-2 and TRBJ2-7; the D is unclear. The CDR3 runs 10 residues. Trimming removed 3 bases at V and 5 bases at J, with 2 bases between. The germline V gene has CDR1 SGHAT and CDR2 FQNNGV. The CDR3 nucleotides read TGTGCCAGCAGCTTCCACGAGCAGTACTTC. It translates to CASSFHEQYF. Using reference TRBV11-2 and TRBJ2-7 for the parts outside the CDR3, the full variable domain is EAGVAQSPRYKIIEKRQSVAFWCNPISGHATLYWYQQILGQGPKLLIQFQNNGVVDDSQLPKDRFSAERLKGVDSTLKIQPAKLEDSAVYLCASSFHEQYFGPGTRLTVT.

The chain combines TRBV10-2 with TRBJ2-4; 8 nucleotides agree with TRBD1. CDR1 and CDR2 from the germline V gene are WSHSY and SAAADI. CDR3 length: 13 amino acids. V was clipped by 8 bases and J by 2 bases; unmatched bases: 2. CDR3 DNA sequence: TGCGCCAGCCGGGACAGGTCCAAAAACATTCAGTACTTC. Translated, it gives CASRDRSKNIQYF.

This clonotype was picked up a small number of times. V usage is TRBV27 and J usage is TRBJ2-7; TRBD2 is a possible D gene (6 bases). This CDR3 region has 15 residues. Deletions cut 6 bases from V and 5 bases from J, with 20 bases between. Germline CDR1 reads MNHEY; CDR2 reads SMNVEV (reference sequence). The CDR3 region is CASRDPRAGRNEQYF. The CDR3 DNA reads TGTGCCAGCAGGGATCCCAGGGCAGGGAGGAACGAGCAGTACTTC.

At least ten counts were recorded for this clonotype. This chain joins TRBV20-1 and TRBJ2-7, with TRBD2 identical over 7 bases. The germline V gene encodes CDR1 DFQATT and CDR2 SNEGSKA (reference sequence). V was pared by 5 bases and J by 9 bases, with 13 bases of the junction left unmatched. The CDR3 contains 13 residues. The CDR3 here is CSAPRAGALGQYF. The CDR3 DNA follows: TGCAGTGCTCCCAGGGCGGGAGCCCTCGGGCAGTACTTC.

This clonotype has a count of ten or more. The rearrangement uses TRBV27 and TRBJ1-5; tentatively, D is TRBD1 (5 bases). V lost 2 bases to trimming and J lost 6 bases, with 11 bases between them. Per germline, CDR1 MNHEY and CDR2 SMNVEV (reference sequence). The CDR3 has 14 residues. CDR3 protein: CASSLGGEGQPQHF. Here the CDR3 DNA reads TGTGCCAGCAGTTTAGGAGGGGAAGGTCAGCCCCAGCATTTT.

The table lists this clonotype with many counts. J is TRBJ2-2 and V is TRBV5-1; D unclear. From germline, CDR1 is SGHRS and CDR2 YFSETQ. V lost 0 bases, J lost 2 bases, and 8 bases lay in between. The CDR3 extends over 15 amino acids. DNA for the CDR3: TGCGCCAGCAGCTTGGACTCGTTTAACACCGGGGAGCTGTTTTTT. It encodes CASSLDSFNTGELFF.

The chain combines TRBV10-2 with TRBJ1-1; 8 nucleotides line up with TRBD1. The CDR3 sequence is 15 residues long. V shed 2 bases, J shed 3 bases, and the junction held 5 bases outside the gene matches. Germline-derived CDR1 and CDR2 are WSHSY and SAAADI. DNA for the CDR3: TGCGCCAGCAGTGAGGCGACAGGGGCAGACACTGAAGCTTTCTTT. Translation gives CASSEATGADTEAFF.

This chain links TRBV27 with TRBJ2-5; the D call may be TRBD1 or TRBD2 (6 bases each). Germline-derived CDR1 and CDR2 are MNHEY and SMNVEV (reference sequence). CDR3 length: 15 amino acids. Trimming pared 6 bases from V and 7 bases from J, leaving 21 bases between. The CDR3 here is CASSYRAGSLGTQYF. The CDR3 DNA follows: TGTGCCAGCAGCTACAGGGCGGGGTCTTTGGGGACCCAGTACTTC.

The genes are TRBV5-1 and TRBJ1-4; 9 bases map to TRBD1. The germline gives CDR1 SGHRS, CDR2 YFSETQ. This CDR3 comprises 14 residues. The trim removed 4 bases at V and 6 bases at J, leaving 4 bases unmatched. The CDR3 DNA sequence: TGCGCCAGCAGCCTGGGACAGGGTGATGAAAAACTGTTTTTT. Residues: CASSLGQGDEKLFF.

This clonotype was picked up a small number of times. The V gene is TRBV7-2, the J gene TRBJ1-1, with 11 bases identical to TRBD1. The length of the CDR3 is 14 residues. V was pared by 5 bases and J by 5 bases, with 4 bases of the junction left unmatched. Germline V lookup: CDR1 SGHTA, CDR2 FQGNSA. The CDR3 nucleotides are TGTGCCAGCAGCATAGGACAGGGGGCTACTGAAGCTTTCTTT. Protein: CASSIGQGATEAFF.

This clonotype was seen only a few times. The rearrangement links TRBV7-2 to TRBJ2-1; the D call may be TRBD1 or TRBD2 (6 bases each). Germline values: CDR1 SGHTA, CDR2 FQGNSA. Deletions cut 2 bases from V and 3 bases from J, with 23 bases between. This CDR3 has 19 residues. The CDR3, as DNA: TGTGCCAGCAGCTTACCTTATCCACCCCTAGGGGGAGGCTACAATGAGCAGTTCTTC. Translating gives CASSLPYPPLGGGYNEQFF.

This clonotype was observed a handful of times. The chain combines TRBV7-9 with TRBJ1-1; the D is unclear. V gave up 3 bases and J gave up 1 base, with 12 bases separating them. Germline-derived CDR1 and CDR2 are SEHNR and FQNEAQ (reference sequence). CDR3 size: 15 residues. The CDR3 sequence is CASSLQPRPNTEAFF. The CDR3 DNA is TGTGCCAGCAGCTTGCAGCCAAGACCGAACACTGAAGCTTTCTTT. Full variable domain (missing parts from reference TRBV7-9 and TRBJ1-1): DTGVSQNPRHKITKRGQNVTFRCDPISEHNRLYWYRQTLGQGPEFLTYFQNEAQLEKSRLLSDRFSAERPKGSFSTLEIQRTEQGDSAMYLCASSLQPRPNTEAFFGQGTRLTVV.